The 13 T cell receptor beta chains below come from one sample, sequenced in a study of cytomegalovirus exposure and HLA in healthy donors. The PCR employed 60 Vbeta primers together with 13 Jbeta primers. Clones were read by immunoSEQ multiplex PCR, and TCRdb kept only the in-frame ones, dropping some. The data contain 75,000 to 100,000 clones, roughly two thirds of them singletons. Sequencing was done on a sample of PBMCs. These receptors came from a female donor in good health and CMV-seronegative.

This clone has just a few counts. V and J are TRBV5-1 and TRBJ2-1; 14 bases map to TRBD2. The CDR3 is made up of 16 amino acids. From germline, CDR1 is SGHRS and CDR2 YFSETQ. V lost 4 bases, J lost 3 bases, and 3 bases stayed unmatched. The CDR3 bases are TGCGCCAGCAGCAAAGGGACTAGCGGGGGCTACAATGAGCAGTTCTTC. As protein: CASSKGTSGGYNEQFF.

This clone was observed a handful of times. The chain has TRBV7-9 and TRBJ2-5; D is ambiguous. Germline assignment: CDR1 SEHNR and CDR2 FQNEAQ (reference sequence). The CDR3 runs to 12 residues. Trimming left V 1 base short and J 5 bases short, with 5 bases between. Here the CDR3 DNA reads TGTGCCAGCAGCTTAGTTTCGGAGACCCAGTACTTC. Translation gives CASSLVSETQYF.

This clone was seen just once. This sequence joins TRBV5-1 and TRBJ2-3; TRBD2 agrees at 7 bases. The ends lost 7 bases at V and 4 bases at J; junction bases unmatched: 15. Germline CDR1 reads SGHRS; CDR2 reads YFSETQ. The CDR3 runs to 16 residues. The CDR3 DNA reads TGCGCCAGCGGCGACCGGTGGCGGGAGATACCAGATACGCAGTATTTT. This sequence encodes CASGDRWREIPDTQYF.

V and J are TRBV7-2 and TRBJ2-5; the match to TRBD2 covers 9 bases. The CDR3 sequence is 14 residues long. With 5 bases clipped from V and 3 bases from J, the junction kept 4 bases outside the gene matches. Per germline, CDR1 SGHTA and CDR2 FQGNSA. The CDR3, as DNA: TGTGCCAGCAGCCCCATAGCGGGGGAAGAGACCCAGTACTTC. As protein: CASSPIAGEETQYF.

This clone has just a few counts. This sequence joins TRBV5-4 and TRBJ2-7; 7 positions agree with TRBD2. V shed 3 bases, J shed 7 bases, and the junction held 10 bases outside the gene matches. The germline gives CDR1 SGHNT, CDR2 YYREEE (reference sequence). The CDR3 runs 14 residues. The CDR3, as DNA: TGTGCCAGCAGCTCCGGGACTACTACGGGGGAGCAGTACTTC. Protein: CASSSGTTTGEQYF.

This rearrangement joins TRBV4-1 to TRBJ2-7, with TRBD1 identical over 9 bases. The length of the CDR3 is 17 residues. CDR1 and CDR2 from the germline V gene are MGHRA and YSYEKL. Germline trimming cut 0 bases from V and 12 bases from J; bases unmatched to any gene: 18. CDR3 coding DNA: TGCGCCAGCAGCCAAGATCCAAGACAGGGGGTCATCAATCAGCTGTACTTC. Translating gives CASSQDPRQGVINQLYF.

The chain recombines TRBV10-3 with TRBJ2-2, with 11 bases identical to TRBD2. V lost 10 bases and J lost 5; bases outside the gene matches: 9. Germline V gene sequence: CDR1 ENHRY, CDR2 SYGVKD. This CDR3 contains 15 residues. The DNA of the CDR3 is TGTGCCACCCGAACTAGCGGGAGCGGTACCGGGGAGCTGTTTTTT. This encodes CATRTSGSGTGELFF.

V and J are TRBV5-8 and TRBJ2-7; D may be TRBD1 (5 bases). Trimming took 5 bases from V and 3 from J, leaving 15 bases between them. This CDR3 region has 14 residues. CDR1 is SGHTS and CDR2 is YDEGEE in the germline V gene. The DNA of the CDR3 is TGTGCCAGCAGACAGGACCGTTACCTCTACGAGCAGTACTTC. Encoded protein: CASRQDRYLYEQYF.

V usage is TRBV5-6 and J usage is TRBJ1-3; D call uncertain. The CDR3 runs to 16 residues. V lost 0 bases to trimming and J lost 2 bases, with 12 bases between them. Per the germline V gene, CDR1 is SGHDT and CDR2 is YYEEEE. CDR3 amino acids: CASSLVATQAGNTIYF. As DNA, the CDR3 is TGTGCCAGCAGCTTGGTGGCGACACAAGCTGGAAACACCATATATTTT.

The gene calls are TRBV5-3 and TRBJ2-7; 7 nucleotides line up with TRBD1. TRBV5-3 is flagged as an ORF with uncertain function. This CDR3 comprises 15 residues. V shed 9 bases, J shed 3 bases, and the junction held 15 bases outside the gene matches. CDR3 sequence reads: CANSDRDRTSYEQYF. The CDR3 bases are TGTGCCAACAGCGACAGGGACCGAACTAGCTACGAGCAGTACTTC.

CDR3 sequence: CASSTSGGAYNEQFF. The CDR3 DNA sequence: TGTGCCAGCAGCACTAGCGGGGGGGCCTACAATGAGCAGTTCTTC. V gene TRBV7-2 combines with J gene TRBJ2-1; 13 nucleotides line up with TRBD2. The CDR3 extends over 15 amino acids. After removal of 5 bases from V and 2 bases from J, the junction contained 0 bases not matched to a gene. The germline CDR1 and CDR2 sequences are SGHTA and FQGNSA.

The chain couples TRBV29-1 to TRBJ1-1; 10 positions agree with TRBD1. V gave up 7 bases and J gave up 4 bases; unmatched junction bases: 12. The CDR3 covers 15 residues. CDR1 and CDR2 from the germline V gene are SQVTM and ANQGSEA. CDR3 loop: CSAIMPGQGSTEAFF. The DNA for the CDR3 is TGCAGCGCAATCATGCCGGGACAGGGGTCCACTGAAGCTTTCTTT.

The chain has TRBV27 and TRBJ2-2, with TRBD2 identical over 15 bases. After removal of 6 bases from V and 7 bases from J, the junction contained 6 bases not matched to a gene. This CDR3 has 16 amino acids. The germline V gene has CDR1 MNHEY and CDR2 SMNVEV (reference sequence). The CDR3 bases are TGTGCCAGCAGCCTAAGGACTAGCGGGAGGGTCGGGGAGCTGTTTTTT. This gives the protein CASSLRTSGRVGELFF.